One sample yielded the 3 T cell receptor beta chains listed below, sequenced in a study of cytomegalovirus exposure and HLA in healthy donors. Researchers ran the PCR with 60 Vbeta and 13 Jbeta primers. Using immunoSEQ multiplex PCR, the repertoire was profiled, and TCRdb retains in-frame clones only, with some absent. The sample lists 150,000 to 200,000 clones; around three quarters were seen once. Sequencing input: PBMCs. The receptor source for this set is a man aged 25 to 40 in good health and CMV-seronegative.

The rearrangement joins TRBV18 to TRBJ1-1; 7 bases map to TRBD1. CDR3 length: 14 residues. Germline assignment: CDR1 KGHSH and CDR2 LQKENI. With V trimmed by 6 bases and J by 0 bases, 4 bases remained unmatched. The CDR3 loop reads CASSRQGLNTEAFF. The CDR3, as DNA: TGTGCCAGCTCCCGACAGGGCTTGAACACTGAAGCTTTCTTT.

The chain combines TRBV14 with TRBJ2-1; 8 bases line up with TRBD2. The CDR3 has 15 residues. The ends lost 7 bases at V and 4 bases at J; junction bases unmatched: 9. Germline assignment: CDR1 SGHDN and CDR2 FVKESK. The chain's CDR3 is CASTPGLAGYNEQFF. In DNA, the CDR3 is TGTGCCAGCACCCCGGGGCTAGCGGGTTACAATGAGCAGTTCTTC.

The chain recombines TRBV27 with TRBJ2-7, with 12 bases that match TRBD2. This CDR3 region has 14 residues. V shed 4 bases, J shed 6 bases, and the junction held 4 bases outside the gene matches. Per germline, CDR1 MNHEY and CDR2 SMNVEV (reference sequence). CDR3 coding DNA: TGTGCCAGCAGTTCTAGCGGGAGGGCTGTCGAGCAGTACTTC. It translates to CASSSSGRAVEQYF.